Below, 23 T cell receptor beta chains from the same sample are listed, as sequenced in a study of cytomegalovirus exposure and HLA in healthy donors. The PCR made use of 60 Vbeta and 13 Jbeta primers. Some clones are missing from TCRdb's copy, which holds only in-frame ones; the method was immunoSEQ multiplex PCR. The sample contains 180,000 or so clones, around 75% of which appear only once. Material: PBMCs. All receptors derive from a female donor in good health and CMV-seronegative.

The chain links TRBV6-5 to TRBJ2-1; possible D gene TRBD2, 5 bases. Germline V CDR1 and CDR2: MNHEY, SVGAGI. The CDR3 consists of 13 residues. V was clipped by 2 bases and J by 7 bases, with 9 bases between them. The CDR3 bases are TGTGCCAGCAGTTACGTAGGCGGGAATGAGCAGTTCTTC. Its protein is CASSYVGGNEQFF.

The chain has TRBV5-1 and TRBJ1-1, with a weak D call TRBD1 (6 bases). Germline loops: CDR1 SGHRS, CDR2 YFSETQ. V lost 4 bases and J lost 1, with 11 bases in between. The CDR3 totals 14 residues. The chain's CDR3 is CASSVSQGNTEAFF. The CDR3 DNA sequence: TGCGCCAGCAGCGTCTCACAGGGGAACACTGAAGCTTTCTTT. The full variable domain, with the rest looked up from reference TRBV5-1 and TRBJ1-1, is KAGVTQTPRYLIKTRGQQVTLSCSPISGHRSVSWYQQTPGQGLQFLFEYFSETQRNKGNFPGRFSGRQFSNSRSEMNVSTLELGDSALYLCASSVSQGNTEAFFGQGTRLTVV.

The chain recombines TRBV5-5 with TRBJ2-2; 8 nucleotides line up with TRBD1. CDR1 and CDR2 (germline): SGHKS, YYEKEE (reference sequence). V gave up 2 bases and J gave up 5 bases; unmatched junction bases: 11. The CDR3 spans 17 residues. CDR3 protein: CASSFMDRVIGTGELFF. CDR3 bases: TGTGCCAGCAGCTTTATGGACAGGGTAATTGGGACCGGGGAGCTGTTTTTT. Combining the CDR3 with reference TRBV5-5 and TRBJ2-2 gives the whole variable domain DAGVTQSPTHLIKTRGQQVTLRCSPISGHKSVSWYQQVLGQGPQFIFQYYEKEERGRGNFPDRFSARQFPNYSSELNVNALLLGDSALYLCASSFMDRVIGTGELFFGEGSRLTVL.

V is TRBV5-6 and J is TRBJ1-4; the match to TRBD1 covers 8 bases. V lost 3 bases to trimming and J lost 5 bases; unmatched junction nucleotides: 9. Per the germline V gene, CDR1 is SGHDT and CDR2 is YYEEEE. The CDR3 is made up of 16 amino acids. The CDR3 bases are TGTGCCAGCAGCTCTACTGACAGGGGACGAAATGAAAAACTGTTTTTT. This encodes CASSSTDRGRNEKLFF.

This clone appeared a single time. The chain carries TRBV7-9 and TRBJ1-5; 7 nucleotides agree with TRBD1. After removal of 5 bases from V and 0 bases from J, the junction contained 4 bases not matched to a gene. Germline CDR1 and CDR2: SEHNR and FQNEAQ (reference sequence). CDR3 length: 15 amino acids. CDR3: CASSRTGDSNQPQHF. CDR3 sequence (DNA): TGTGCCAGCAGCCGGACAGGTGATAGCAATCAGCCCCAGCATTTT.

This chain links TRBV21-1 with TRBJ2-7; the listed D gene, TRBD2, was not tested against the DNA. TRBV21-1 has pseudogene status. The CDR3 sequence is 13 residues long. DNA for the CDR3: TGTGCAAAGCCGACCCGGGGGAACTACGAGCAGTACTTC. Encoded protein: CAKPTRGNYEQYF.

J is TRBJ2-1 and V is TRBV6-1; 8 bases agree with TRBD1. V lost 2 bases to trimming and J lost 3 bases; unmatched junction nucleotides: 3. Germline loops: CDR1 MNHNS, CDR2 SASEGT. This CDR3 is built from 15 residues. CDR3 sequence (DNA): TGTGCCAGCAGTGAACAGGGGGCTTTCTACAATGAGCAGTTCTTC. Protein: CASSEQGAFYNEQFF.

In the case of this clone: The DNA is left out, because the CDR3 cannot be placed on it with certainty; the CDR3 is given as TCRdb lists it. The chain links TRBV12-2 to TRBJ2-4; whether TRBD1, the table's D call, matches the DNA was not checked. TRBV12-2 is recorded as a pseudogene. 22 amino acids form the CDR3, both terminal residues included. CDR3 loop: CASRLAYQWGRGARWAKNIQYF.

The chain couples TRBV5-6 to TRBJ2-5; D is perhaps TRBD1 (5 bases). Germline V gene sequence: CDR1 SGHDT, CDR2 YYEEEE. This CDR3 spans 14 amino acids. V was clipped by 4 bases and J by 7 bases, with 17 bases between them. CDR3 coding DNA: TGTGCCAGCAGCAAAGGGGCCCCCATCGTGACCCAGTACTTC. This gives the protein CASSKGAPIVTQYF.

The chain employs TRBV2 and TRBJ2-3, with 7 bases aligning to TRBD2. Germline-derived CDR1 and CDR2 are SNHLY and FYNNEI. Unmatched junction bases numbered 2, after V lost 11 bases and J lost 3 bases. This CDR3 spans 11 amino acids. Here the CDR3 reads CAGGGTDTQYF. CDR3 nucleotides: TGTGCCGGGGGGGGGACAGATACGCAGTATTTT.

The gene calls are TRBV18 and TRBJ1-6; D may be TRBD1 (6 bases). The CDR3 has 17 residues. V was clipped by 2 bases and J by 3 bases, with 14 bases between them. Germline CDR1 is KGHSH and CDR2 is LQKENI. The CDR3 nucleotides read TGTGCCAGCTCACCATATGGACAGCTCTTCTATAATTCACCCCTCCACTTT. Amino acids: CASSPYGQLFYNSPLHF.

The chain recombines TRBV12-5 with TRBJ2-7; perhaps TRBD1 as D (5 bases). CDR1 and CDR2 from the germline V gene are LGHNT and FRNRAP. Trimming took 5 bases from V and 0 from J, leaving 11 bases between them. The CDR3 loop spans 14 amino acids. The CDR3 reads CASGNKQVSYEQYF. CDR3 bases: TGTGCTAGTGGTAACAAACAGGTCTCCTACGAGCAGTACTTC.

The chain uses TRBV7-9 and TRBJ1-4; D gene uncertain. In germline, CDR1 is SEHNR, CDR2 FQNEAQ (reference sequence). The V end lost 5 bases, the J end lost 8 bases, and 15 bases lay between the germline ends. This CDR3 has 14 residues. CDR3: CASSPAGVGEKLFF. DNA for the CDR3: TGTGCCAGCAGCCCAGCCGGGGTAGGGGAAAAACTGTTTTTT.

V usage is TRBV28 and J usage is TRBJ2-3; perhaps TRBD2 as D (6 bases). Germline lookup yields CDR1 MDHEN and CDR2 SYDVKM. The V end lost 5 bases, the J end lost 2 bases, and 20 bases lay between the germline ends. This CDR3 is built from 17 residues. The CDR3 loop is CASSEPGDSKPTDTQYF. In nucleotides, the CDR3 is TGTGCCAGCAGTGAACCCGGGGACTCCAAGCCCACAGATACGCAGTATTTT.

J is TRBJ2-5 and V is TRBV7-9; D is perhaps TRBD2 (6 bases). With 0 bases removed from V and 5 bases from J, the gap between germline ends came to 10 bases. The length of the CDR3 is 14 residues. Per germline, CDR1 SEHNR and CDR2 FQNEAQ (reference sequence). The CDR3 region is CASSLAGGRETQYF. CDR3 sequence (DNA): TGTGCCAGCAGCTTAGCGGGAGGAAGGGAGACCCAGTACTTC.

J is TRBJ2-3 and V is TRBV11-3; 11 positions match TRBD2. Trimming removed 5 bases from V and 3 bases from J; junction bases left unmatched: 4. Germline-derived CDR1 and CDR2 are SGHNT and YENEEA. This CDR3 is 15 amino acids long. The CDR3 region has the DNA TGTGCCAGCAGCAGTAGCGGGAGGGGAACAGATACGCAGTATTTT. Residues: CASSSSGRGTDTQYF.

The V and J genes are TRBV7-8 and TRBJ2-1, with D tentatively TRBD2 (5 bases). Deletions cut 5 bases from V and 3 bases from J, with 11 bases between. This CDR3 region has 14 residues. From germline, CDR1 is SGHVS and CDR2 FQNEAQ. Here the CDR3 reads CASSNKTIYNEQFF. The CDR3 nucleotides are TGTGCCAGCAGCAATAAGACTATCTACAATGAGCAGTTCTTC.

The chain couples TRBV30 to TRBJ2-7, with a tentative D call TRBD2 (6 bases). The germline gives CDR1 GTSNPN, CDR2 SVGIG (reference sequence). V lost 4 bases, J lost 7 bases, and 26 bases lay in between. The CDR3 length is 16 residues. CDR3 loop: CAWTPLAGTYPGEQYF. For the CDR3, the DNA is TGTGCCTGGACCCCACTGGCGGGGACCTATCCAGGGGAGCAGTACTTC.

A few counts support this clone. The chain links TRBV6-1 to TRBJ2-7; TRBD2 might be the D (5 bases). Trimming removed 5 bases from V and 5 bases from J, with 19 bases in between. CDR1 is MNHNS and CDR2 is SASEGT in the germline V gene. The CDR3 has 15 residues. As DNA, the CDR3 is TGTGCCAGCAGTCTCGGACCGATGGGAGACCACGAGCAGTACTTC. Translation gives CASSLGPMGDHEQYF.

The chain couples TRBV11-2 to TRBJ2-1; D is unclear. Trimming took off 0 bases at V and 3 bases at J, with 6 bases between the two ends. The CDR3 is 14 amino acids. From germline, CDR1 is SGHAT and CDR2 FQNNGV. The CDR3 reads CASSLDSGYNEQFF. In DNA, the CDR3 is TGTGCCAGCAGCTTAGATTCCGGCTACAATGAGCAGTTCTTC.

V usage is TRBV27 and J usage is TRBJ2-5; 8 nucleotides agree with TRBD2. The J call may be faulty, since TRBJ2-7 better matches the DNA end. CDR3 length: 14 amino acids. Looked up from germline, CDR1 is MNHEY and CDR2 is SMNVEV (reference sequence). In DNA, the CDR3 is TGTGCCACCCGTTCTGAGCGGGGGCCCTACGAGCAGTACTTC. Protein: CATRSERGPYEQYF.

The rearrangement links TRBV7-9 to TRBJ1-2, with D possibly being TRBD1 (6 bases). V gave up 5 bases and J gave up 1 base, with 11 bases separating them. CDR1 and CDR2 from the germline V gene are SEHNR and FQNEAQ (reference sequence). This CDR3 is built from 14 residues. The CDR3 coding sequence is TGTGCCAGCAGCCATACAGGGTTTAACTATGGCTACACCTTC. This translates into CASSHTGFNYGYTF.

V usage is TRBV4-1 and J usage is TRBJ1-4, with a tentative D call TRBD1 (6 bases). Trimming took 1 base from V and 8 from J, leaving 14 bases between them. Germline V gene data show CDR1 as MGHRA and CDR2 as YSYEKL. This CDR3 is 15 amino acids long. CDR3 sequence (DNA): TGCGCCAGCAGCCAAGTACCAGGGGTGAAGGAAAAACTGTTTTTT. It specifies CASSQVPGVKEKLFF.